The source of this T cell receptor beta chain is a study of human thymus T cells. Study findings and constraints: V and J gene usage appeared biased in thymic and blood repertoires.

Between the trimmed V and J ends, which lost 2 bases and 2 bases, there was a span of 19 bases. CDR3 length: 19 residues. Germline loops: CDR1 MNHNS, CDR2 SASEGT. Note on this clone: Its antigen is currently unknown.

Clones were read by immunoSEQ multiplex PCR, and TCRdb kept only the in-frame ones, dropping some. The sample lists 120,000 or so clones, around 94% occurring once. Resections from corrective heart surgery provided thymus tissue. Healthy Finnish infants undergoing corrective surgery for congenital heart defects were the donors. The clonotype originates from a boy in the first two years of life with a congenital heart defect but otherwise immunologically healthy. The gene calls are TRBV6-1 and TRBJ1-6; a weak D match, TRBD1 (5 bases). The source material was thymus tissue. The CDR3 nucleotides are TGTGCCAGCAGTGAAATGCGTAGGGGTGCGACAGCCTATAATTCACCCCTCCACTTT. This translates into CASSEMRRGATAYNSPLHF.